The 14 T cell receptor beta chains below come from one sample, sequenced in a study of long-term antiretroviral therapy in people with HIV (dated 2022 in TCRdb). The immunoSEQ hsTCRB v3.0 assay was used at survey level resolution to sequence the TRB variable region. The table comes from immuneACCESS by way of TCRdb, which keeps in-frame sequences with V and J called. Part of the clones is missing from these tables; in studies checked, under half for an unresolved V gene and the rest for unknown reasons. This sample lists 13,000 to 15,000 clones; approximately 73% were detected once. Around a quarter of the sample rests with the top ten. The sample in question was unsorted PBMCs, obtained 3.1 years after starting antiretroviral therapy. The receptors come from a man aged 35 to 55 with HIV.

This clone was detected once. CDR3 sequence reads: CASSLRQSWVLNTEAFF. The CDR3 coding sequence is TGCGCCAGCAGCCTTAGACAGTCGTGGGTCCTGAACACTGAAGCTTTCTTT. The J gene is TRBJ1-1, the V gene TRBV5-1; a weak D match, TRBD1 (5 bases). CDR3 length: 17 residues. Looked up from germline, CDR1 is SGHRS and CDR2 is YFSETQ. V lost 4 bases, J lost 0 bases, and 19 bases lay in between.

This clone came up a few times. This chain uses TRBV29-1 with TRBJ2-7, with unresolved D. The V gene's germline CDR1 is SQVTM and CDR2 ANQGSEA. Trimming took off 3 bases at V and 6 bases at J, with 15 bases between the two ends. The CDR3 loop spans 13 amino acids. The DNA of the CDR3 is TGCAGCGTTGACCTAGGGCGCTGGGGCGAGCAGTACTTC. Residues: CSVDLGRWGEQYF.

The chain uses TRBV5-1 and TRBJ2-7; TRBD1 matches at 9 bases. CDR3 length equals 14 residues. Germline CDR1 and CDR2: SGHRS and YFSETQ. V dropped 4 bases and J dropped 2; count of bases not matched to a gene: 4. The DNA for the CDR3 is TGCGCCAGCAGCACTACAGGGGGCCCCTACGAGCAGTACTTC. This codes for CASSTTGGPYEQYF.

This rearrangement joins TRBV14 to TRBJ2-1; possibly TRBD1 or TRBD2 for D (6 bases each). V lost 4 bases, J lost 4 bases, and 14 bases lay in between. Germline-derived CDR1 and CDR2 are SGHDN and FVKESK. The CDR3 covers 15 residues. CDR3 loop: CASSLWGASYNEQFF. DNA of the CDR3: TGTGCCAGCAGCCTCTGGGGGGCGAGTTACAATGAGCAGTTCTTC.

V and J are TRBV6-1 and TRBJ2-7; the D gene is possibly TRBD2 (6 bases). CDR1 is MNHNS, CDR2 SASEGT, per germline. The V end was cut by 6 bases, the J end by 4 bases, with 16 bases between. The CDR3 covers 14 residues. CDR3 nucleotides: TGTGCCAGCAGAGTTTGGGGGGTCAGTTACGAGCAGTACTTC. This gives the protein CASRVWGVSYEQYF.

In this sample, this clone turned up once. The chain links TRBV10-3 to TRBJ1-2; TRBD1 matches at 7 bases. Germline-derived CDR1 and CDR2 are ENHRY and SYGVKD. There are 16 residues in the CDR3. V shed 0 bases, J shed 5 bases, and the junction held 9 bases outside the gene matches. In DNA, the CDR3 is TGTGCCATCAGTGAGTCTCCACAGGGGACACGATATGGCTACACCTTC. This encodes CAISESPQGTRYGYTF.

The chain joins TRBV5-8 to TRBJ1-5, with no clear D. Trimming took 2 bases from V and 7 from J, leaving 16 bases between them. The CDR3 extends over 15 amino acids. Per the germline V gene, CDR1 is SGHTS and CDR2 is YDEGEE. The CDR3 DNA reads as TGTGCCAGCAGCTTCGGAGGGTATTGGATCCAGCCCCAGCATTTT. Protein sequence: CASSFGGYWIQPQHF.

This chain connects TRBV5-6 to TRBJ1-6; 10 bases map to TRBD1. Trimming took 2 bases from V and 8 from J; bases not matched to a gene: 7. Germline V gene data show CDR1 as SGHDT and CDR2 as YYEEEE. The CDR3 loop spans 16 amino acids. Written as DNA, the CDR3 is TGTGCCAGCAGCTTTTTCTCGGGACAGGGGTATTCACCCCTCCACTTT. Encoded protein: CASSFFSGQGYSPLHF.

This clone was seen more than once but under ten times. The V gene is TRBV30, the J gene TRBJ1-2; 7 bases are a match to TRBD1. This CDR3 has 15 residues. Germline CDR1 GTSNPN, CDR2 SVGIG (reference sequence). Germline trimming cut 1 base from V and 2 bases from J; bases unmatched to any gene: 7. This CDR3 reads CAWSGAAQGNYGYTF. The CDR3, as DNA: TGTGCCTGGAGTGGGGCGGCACAGGGGAACTATGGCTACACCTTC.

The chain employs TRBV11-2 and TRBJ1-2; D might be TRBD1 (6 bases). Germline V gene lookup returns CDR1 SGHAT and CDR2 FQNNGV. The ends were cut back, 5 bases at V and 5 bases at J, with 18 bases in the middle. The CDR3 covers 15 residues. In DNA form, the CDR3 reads TGTGCCAGCAGCCCCGACGCACAGGGAGTATATGGCTACACCTTC. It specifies CASSPDAQGVYGYTF.

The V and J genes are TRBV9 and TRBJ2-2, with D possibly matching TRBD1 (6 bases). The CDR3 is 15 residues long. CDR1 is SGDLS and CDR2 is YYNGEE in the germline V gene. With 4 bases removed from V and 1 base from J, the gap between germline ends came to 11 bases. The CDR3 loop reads CASSLLGQNTGELFF. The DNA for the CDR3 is TGTGCCAGCAGCCTCCTGGGACAGAACACCGGGGAGCTGTTTTTT.

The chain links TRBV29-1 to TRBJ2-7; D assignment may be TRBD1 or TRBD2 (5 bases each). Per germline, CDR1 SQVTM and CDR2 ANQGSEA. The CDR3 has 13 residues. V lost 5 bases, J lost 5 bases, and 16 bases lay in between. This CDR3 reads CSVQRGAGNEQYF. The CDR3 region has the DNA TGCAGCGTTCAACGAGGGGCAGGGAACGAGCAGTACTTC.

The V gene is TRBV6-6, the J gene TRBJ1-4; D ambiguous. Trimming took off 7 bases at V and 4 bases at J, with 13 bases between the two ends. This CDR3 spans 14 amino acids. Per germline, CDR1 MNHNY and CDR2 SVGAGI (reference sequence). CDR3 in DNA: TGTGCCAGCAATATGGGCGGTTTTAATGAAAAACTGTTTTTT. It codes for CASNMGGFNEKLFF.

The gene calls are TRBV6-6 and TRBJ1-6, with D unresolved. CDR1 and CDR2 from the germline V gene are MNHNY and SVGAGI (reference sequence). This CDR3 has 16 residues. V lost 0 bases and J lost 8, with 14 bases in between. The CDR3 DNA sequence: TGTGCCAGCAGTTACTCGAATAGTCCATGGGATTCACCCCTCCACTTT. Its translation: CASSYSNSPWDSPLHF.